These 2 T cell receptor beta chains were all obtained from the same sample, sequenced in a study of human T cells and chemical hapten exposure. Stated time point: pre-sensitization, week 0. Treatment reported: therapeutic diphenylcyclopropenone sensitization with weekly scalp DPC. TCRdb reanalysed the RACE reads using MiXCR and keeps one entry per CDR3 protein. The sample contains tens of thousands of distinct CDR3 sequences, over 9.5% of which appear only once. Source: whole blood, taken in connection with sensitization to the hapten diphenylcyclopropenone (DPC). The source of these receptors is a woman aged 45 to 65 with alopecia areata. Some clones in this sample may be carry-over from other donors' samples.

This clonotype was counted a few times. The CDR3, as DNA: TGTGCCAGCAGTTATGGCCTAGTAACAGATACGCAGTATTTT. This gives the protein CASSYGLVTDTQYF. This chain connects TRBV6-5 to TRBJ2-3; D gene uncertain. V lost 3 bases and J lost 3, with 10 bases in between. This CDR3 region has 14 residues. Germline CDR1 reads MNHEY; CDR2 reads SVGAGI.

This clonotype was counted ten times or more. The chain links TRBV10-2 to TRBJ2-7; a possible D gene is TRBD1 (6 bases). CDR3 length: 15 residues. Germline V gene data show CDR1 as WSHSY and CDR2 as SAAADI. Trimming took off 2 bases at V and 1 base at J, with 12 bases between the two ends. CDR3 amino acids: CASSEAAGTSYEQYF. DNA for the CDR3: TGCGCCAGCAGTGAGGCCGCAGGGACATCCTACGAGCAGTACTTC.